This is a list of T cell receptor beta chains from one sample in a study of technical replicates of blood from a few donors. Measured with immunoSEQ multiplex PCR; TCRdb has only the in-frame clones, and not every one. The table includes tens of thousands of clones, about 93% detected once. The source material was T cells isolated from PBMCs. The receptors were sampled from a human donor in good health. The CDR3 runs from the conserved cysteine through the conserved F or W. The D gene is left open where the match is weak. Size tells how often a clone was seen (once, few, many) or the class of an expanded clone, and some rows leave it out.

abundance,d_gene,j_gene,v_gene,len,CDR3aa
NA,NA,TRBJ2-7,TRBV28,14,CASSSPTGLYEQYF
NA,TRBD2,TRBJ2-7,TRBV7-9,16,CASSSGTSGIGYEQYF
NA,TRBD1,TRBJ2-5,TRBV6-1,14,CASSDTGGQETQYF
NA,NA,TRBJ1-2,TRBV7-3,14,CASSLKGPILGYTF
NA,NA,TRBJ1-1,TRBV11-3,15,CASSPEGGRGTEAFF
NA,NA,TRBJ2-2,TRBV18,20,CASSPQVRDSPSSVPGELFF
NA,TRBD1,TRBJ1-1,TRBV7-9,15,CASSLWDRGNTEAFF
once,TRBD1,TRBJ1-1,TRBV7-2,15,CASSLLTGVNTEAFF
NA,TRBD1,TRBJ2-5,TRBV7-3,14,CASSPTTGGASQYF
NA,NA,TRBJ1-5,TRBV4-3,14,CASSPGFGNQPQHF
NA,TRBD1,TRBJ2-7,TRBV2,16,CASSEPFETGDYEQYF
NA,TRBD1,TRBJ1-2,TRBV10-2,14,CASEGTGSLYGYTF
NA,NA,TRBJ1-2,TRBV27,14,CASSLSRGLSGYTF
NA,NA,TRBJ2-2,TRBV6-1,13,CASSERYPGELFF
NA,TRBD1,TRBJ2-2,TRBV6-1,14,CASIRQGKTGELFF
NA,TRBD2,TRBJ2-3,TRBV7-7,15,CASSPLLAGGDTQYF
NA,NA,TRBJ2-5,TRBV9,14,CASSKGGPWETQYF
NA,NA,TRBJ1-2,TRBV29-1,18,CSVDRIVKDRSADYGYTF
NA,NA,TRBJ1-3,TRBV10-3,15,CAISEDRSSGNTIYF
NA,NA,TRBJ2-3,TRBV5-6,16,CASSFRSGVSTDTQYF
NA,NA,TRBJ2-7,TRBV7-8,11,CASSLYYEQYF
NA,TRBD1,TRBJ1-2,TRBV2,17,CASSEDMGQGINYGYTF
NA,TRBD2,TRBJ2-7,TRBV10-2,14,CASSLGLAGYEQYF
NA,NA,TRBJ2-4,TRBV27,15,CASSLALGGVNIQYF
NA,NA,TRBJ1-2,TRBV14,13,CASSPLINYGYTF
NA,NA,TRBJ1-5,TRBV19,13,CASSTDTGQPQHF
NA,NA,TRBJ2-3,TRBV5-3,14,CARSFRAPTDTQYF
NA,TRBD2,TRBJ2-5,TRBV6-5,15,CASSYEGLPGETQYF
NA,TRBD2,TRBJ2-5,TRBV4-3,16,CASSLIAGAWQETQYF
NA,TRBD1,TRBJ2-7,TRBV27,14,CASSLARGPYEQYF
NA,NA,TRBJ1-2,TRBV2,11,CASMTGYGYTF
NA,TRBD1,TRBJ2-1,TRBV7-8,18,CASSPHRDRIAGYNEQFF
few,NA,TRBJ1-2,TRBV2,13,CASNRDRNYGYTF
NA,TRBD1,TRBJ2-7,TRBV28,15,CASSLSRTGSEEQYF
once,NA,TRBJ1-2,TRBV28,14,CASSLWTERYGYTF
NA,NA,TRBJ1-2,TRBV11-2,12,CASSVGGYGYTF
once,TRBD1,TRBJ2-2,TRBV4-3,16,CASSQERTGNTGELFF
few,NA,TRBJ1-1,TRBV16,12,CASSQPGTEAFF
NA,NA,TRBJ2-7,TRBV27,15,CASSYAGGETYEQYF